This T cell receptor (beta chain) was documented in a study of T-cell memory formation after mild COVID-19. Study at large: The TCR clusters were mostly specific to one donor.

The ends were cut back, 5 bases at V and 1 base at J, with 12 bases in the middle. The CDR3 extends over 14 amino acids. Germline loops: CDR1 SGHRS, CDR2 YFSETQ. On this clonotype itself: What it binds is unknown.

Study conclusions and caveats: Contracting clones localized mainly to CM and EM when CD4+ and mainly to EMRA when CD8+.

After 5'RACE with constant-segment primers, TCR alpha and TCR beta cDNA libraries carrying sample barcodes and UMIs were obtained. In TCRdb, the 5' RACE reads were re-called with MiXCR into one record per CDR3 protein. The data hold around 320,000 distinct CDR3 sequences, with 28% observed a single time. The receptor's source is an adult woman who had mild COVID-19 (a few samples of this study predate the infection). Cell type and time point are not known. V gene TRBV5-1 combines with J gene TRBJ1-1; possible D gene TRBD1, 5 bases. The sample comprised PBMCs or a T cell subset sorted from them (not recorded which). The DNA for the CDR3 is TGCGCCAGCAGAACCCACACAGGGAACACTGAAGCTTTCTTT. Its translation is CASRTHTGNTEAFF.